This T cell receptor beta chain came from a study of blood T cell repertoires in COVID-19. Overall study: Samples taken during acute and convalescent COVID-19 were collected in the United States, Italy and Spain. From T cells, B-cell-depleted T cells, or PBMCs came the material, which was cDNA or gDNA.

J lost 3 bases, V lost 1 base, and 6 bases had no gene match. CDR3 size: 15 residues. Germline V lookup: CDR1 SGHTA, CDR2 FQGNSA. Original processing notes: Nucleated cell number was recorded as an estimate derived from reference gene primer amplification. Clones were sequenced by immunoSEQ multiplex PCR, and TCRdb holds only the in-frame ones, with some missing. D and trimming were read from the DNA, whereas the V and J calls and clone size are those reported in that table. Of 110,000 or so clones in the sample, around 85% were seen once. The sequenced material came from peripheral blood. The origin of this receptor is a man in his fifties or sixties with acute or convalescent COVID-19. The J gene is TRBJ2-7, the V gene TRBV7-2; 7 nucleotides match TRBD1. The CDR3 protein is CASSLDGTVNYEQYF. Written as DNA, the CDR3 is TGTGCCAGCAGCTTAGACGGGACAGTAAACTACGAGCAGTACTTC.